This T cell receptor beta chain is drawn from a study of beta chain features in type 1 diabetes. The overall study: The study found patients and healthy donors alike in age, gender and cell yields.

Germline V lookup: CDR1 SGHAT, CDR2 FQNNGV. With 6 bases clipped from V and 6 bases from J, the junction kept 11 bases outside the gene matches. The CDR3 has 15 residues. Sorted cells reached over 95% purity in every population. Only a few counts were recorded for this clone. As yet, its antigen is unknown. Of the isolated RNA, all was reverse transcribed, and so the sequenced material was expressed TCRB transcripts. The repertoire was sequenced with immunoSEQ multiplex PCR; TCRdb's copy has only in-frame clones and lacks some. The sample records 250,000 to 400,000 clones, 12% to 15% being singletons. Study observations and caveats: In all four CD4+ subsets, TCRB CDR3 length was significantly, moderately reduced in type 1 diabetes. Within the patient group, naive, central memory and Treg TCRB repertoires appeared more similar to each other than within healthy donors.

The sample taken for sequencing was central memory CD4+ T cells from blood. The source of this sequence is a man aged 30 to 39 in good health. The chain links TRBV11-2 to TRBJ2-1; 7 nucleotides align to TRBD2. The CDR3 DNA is TGTGCCAGCAGGAAAGCTCGGACTAGTGTCAATGAGCAGTTCTTC. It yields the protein CASRKARTSVNEQFF.